The next 19 T cell receptor beta chains were all read from a single sample in a study of T cells in tuberculosis listed by TCRdb under 2018. The sample's time point label, decoded: new active TB diagnosis, blood taken before or within 7 days of starting treatment. The library was built by means of the immunoSEQ multiplex PCR assay. TCRdb stores this immuneACCESS table with in-frame sequences only. Part of the clones is absent; in the studies checked, under half of the shortfall reflects unresolved V genes, and no reason is known for the rest. In this sample the table shows approximately 53,000 clones, nearly 95% of which occur a single time. Clones ranked in the top ten supply over 1.1% of the sample. The sample consisted of PBMCs, taken at tuberculosis diagnosis. All receptors come from an adult with tuberculosis.

This sequence joins TRBV6-6 and TRBJ1-5; 9 bases line up with TRBD1. V was pared by 6 bases and J by 8 bases, with 11 bases of the junction left unmatched. The CDR3 consists of 15 residues. The germline V gene encodes CDR1 MNHNY and CDR2 SVGAGI (reference sequence). CDR3 in DNA: TGTGCCAGCAGCCGTACCGGGACAGGGATTGAGCCCCAGCATTTT. This sequence encodes CASSRTGTGIEPQHF.

The chain links TRBV10-3 to TRBJ1-1; D gene ambiguous. CDR3 length equals 14 residues. Germline V gene data show CDR1 as ENHRY and CDR2 as SYGVKD. The ends were cut back, 10 bases at V and 0 bases at J, with 15 bases in the middle. The CDR3 DNA sequence: TGTGCCAGTGGGAGGGAGCCGATGAACACTGAAGCTTTCTTT. Its protein product is CASGREPMNTEAFF.

The rearrangement links TRBV7-9 to TRBJ1-5; TRBD1 matches at 7 bases. The CDR3 contains 13 residues. Trimming took 4 bases from V and 15 from J; bases not matched to a gene: 12. Looked up from germline, CDR1 is SEHNR and CDR2 is FQNEAQ (reference sequence). The CDR3 DNA is TGTGCCAGCAGCTCCGATTTGAAGACAGGGTTGCATTTT. Amino acids: CASSSDLKTGLHF.

This clone was seen a single time. CDR3 DNA sequence: TGTGCCAGCAGCTTGGGGGGGGATGGTGATGAAAAACTGTTTTTT. Its protein product is CASSLGGDGDEKLFF. The chain has TRBV5-4 and TRBJ1-4, with D possibly being TRBD1 (5 bases). Germline CDR1 SGHNT, CDR2 YYREEE (reference sequence). With 0 bases removed from V and 6 bases from J, the gap between germline ends came to 12 bases. The CDR3 runs 15 residues.

The J gene is TRBJ1-2, the V gene TRBV6-5; no clear D gene. CDR1 is MNHEY and CDR2 is SVGAGI in the germline V gene. The ends were cut back, 0 bases at V and 8 bases at J, with 13 bases in the middle. There are 14 residues in the CDR3. The CDR3 DNA reads TGTGCCAGCAGTTACTCGCGCAGTGGAGGCGGCTACACCTTC. Amino acid sequence: CASSYSRSGGGYTF.

The CDR3 coding sequence is TGCGCCAGCAGCTTGGTCGTCTCTGGGGCCAACGTCCTGACTTTC. Amino acids: CASSLVVSGANVLTF. V usage is TRBV5-1 and J usage is TRBJ2-6; D remains ambiguous. The CDR3 consists of 15 residues. Germline CDR1 reads SGHRS; CDR2 reads YFSETQ. V lost 0 bases to trimming and J lost 0 bases, with 4 bases between them.

This sequence joins TRBV19 and TRBJ2-1; no reliable D call. CDR1 and CDR2 (germline): LNHDA, SQIVND (reference sequence). CDR3 length: 15 amino acids. Trimming cost V 9 bases and J 10 bases, with 25 bases left between them. CDR3 residues: CASSSVGSELPEQFF. CDR3 bases: TGTGCCAGCAGTTCTGTCGGGTCGGAGCTGCCCGAGCAGTTCTTC.

J is TRBJ2-3 and V is TRBV14; a possible D gene is TRBD2 (6 bases). The CDR3 totals 12 residues. Trimming removed 1 base from V and 14 bases from J, with 13 bases in between. Germline V gives CDR1 SGHDN, CDR2 FVKESK. The CDR3 DNA reads TGTGCCAGCAGCCAAGTTGGGACTTCCCCGTATTTT. Protein sequence: CASSQVGTSPYF.

The chain recombines TRBV11-2 with TRBJ2-7; 7 bases agree with TRBD1. The CDR3 totals 15 residues. Looked up from germline, CDR1 is SGHAT and CDR2 is FQNNGV. Germline trimming cut 5 bases from V and 3 bases from J; bases unmatched to any gene: 10. DNA of the CDR3: TGTGCCAGCAGCCATGGGCGGGCAGGGGGCTACGAGCAGTACTTC. It codes for CASSHGRAGGYEQYF.

The V and J genes are TRBV27 and TRBJ1-2; weak D call: TRBD1 (5 bases). Between the trimmed V and J ends, which lost 3 bases and 7 bases, there was a span of 15 bases. The CDR3 has 14 amino acids. Looked up from germline, CDR1 is MNHEY and CDR2 is SMNVEV (reference sequence). The CDR3: CASSFSQGVGGYTF. The CDR3 DNA sequence: TGTGCCAGCAGTTTTTCCCAGGGCGTAGGTGGCTACACCTTC.

The genes are TRBV5-1 and TRBJ2-3; 14 nucleotides agree with TRBD2. Unmatched junction bases numbered 6, after V lost 0 bases and J lost 0 bases. Germline values: CDR1 SGHRS, CDR2 YFSETQ. CDR3 length equals 19 residues. CDR3 in amino acids: CASSLVGGLAGDSTDTQYF. DNA for the CDR3: TGCGCCAGCAGCTTGGTCGGGGGACTAGCGGGAGATAGCACAGATACGCAGTATTTT.

This clone was recorded only once. The chain employs TRBV2 and TRBJ2-7; 11 nucleotides align to TRBD1. Germline values: CDR1 SNHLY, CDR2 FYNNEI. The V gene end was trimmed by 4 bases and the J gene end by 6 bases; junction bases not matched to a gene: 8. This CDR3 contains 15 residues. CDR3 residues: CASSVNSGTGGEQYF. The CDR3 region has the DNA TGTGCCAGCAGTGTCAATTCCGGGACAGGGGGCGAGCAGTACTTC.

V gene TRBV19 combines with J gene TRBJ1-2, with D perhaps TRBD1 (6 bases). Germline CDR1 and CDR2: LNHDA and SQIVND (reference sequence). The CDR3 is 14 amino acids. Trimming pared 7 bases from V and 2 bases from J, leaving 14 bases between. The CDR3 loop is CASIGRGGNYGYTF. Here the CDR3 DNA reads TGTGCCAGTATCGGCAGGGGCGGGAACTATGGCTACACCTTC.

The V and J genes are TRBV29-1 and TRBJ2-7; 7 positions match TRBD2. Trimming at V came to 4 bases and at J to 2 bases, leaving 11 bases not matched to a gene. Germline V lookup: CDR1 SQVTM, CDR2 ANQGSEA. CDR3 length equals 15 residues. The CDR3 DNA sequence: TGCAGCGTTGGGGAGGTCGGCGGGAGCACCTACGAGCAGTACTTC. It codes for CSVGEVGGSTYEQYF.

V gene TRBV7-8 combines with J gene TRBJ1-1; TRBD1 matches 7 bases. V shed 2 bases and J 5 bases; nucleotides not matched to a gene: 8. The CDR3 is made up of 15 amino acids. CDR1 is SGHVS, CDR2 FQNEAQ, per germline. CDR3 amino acids: CASSLSEGAWTEAFF. The DNA of the CDR3 is TGTGCCAGCAGCTTAAGTGAGGGGGCATGGACTGAAGCTTTCTTT.

V usage is TRBV11-2 and J usage is TRBJ2-3; 8 positions agree with TRBD1. Trimming took 1 base from V and 4 from J; bases not matched to a gene: 4. The germline V gene encodes CDR1 SGHAT and CDR2 FQNNGV. This CDR3 is 15 amino acids long. The CDR3 coding sequence is TGTGCCAGCAGCTTAGGACAGGGGCGGGCAGATACGCAGTATTTT. As protein: CASSLGQGRADTQYF.

This clone was observed once. The chain joins TRBV9 to TRBJ2-1; TRBD2 matches 8 bases. Germline CDR1 SGDLS, CDR2 YYNGEE. With 2 bases clipped from V and 9 bases from J, the junction kept 7 bases outside the gene matches. This CDR3 contains 14 residues. The CDR3 DNA follows: TGTGCCAGCAGCGTCCGGGAGGGCCTAGCTGAGCAGTTCTTC. It is translated as CASSVREGLAEQFF.

The rearrangement joins TRBV7-3 to TRBJ2-3; 7 bases are shared with TRBD2. From germline, CDR1 is SGHTA and CDR2 FQGTGA. The CDR3 runs 17 residues. The V segment lost 3 bases and the J segment 1 base; nucleotides outside the gene matches: 10. Here the CDR3 DNA reads TGTGCCAGCAGCTTTTCCCCGAGCGGGATAGGCACAGATACGCAGTATTTT. Its translation: CASSFSPSGIGTDTQYF.

CDR3 sequence reads: CASSTWTGNEQYF. The CDR3 DNA is TGTGCCAGCAGCACCTGGACAGGGAACGAGCAGTACTTC. J is TRBJ2-7 and V is TRBV5-4, with TRBD1 matching 8 bases. This CDR3 spans 13 amino acids. The V gene end was trimmed by 4 bases and the J gene end by 5 bases; junction bases not matched to a gene: 5. CDR1 and CDR2 from the germline V gene are SGHNT and YYREEE (reference sequence).